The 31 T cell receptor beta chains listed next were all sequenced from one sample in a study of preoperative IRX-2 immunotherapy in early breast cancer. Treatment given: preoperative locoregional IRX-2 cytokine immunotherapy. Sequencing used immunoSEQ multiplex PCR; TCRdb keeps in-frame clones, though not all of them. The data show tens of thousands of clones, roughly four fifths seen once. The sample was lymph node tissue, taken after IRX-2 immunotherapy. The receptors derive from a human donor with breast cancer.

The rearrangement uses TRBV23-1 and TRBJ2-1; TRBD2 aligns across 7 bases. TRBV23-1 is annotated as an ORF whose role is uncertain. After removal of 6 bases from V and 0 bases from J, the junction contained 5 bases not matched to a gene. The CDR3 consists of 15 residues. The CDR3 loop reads CASSHSGGSYNEQFF. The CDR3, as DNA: TGCGCCAGCAGCCACTCGGGGGGCTCCTACAATGAGCAGTTCTTC.

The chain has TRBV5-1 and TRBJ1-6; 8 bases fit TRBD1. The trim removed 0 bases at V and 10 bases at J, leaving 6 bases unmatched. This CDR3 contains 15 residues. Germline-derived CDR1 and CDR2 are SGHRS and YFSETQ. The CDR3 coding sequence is TGCGCCAGCAGCTTGGGGACAGGGAATAGGTCACCCCTCCACTTT. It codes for CASSLGTGNRSPLHF.

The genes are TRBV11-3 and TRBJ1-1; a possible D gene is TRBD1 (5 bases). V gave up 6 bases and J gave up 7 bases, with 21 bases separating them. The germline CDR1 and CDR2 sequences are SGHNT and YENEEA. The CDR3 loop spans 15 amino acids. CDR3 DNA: TGTGCCAGCAGGGCTGCTCAGGGAAAAAACGATGAAGCTTTCTTT. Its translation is CASRAAQGKNDEAFF.

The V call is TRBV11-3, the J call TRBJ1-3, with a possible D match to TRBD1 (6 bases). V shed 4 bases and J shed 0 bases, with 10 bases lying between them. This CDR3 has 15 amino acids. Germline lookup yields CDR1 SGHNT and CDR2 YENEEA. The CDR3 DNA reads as TGTGCCAGCAGCTGGGACACCAGCTCTGGAAACACCATATATTTT. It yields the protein CASSWDTSSGNTIYF.

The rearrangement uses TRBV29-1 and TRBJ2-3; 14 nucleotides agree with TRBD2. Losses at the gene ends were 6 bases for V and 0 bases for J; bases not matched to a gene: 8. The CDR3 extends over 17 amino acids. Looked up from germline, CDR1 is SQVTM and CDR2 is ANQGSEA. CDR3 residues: CSVKGTSGGASTDTQYF. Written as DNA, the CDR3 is TGCAGCGTCAAGGGGACTAGCGGGGGAGCTAGCACAGATACGCAGTATTTT.

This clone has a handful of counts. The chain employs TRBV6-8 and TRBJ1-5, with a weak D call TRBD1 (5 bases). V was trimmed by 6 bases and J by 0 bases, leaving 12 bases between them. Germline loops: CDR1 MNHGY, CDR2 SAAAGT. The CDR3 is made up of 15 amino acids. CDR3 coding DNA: TGTGCCAGCAGAGCCGGGACTAATAGCAATCAGCCCCAGCATTTT. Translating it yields CASRAGTNSNQPQHF.

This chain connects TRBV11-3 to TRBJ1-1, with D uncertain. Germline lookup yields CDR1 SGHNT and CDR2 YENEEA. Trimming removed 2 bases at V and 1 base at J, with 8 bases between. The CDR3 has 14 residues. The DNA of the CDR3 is TGTGCCAGCAGCTTACTCCGGGGGAACACTGAAGCTTTCTTT. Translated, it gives CASSLLRGNTEAFF. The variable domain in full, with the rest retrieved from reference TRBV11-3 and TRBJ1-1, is EAGVVQSPRYKIIEKKQPVAFWCNPISGHNTLYWYLQNLGQGPELLIRYENEEAVDDSQLPKDRFSAERLKGVDSTLKIQPAELGDSAVYLCASSLLRGNTEAFFGQGTRLTVV.

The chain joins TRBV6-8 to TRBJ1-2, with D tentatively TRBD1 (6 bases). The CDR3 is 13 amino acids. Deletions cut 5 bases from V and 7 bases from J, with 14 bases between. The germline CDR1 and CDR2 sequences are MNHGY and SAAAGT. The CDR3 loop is CASSQQGSGGYTF. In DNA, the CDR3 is TGTGCCAGCAGTCAACAGGGATCGGGTGGCTACACCTTC.

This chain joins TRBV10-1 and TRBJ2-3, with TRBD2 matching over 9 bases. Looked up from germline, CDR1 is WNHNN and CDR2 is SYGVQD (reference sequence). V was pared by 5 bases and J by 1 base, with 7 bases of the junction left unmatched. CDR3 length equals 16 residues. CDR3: CASSYLAGPRTDTQYF. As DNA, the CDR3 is TGCGCCAGCAGTTATCTAGCGGGGCCCCGCACAGATACGCAGTATTTT.

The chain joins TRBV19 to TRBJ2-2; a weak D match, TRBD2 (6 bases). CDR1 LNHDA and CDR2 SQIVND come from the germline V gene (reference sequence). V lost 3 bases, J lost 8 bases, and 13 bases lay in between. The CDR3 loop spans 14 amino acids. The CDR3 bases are TGTGCCAGTAGTATTAGCGGTGACGTGGGGGAGCTGTTTTTT. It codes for CASSISGDVGELFF.

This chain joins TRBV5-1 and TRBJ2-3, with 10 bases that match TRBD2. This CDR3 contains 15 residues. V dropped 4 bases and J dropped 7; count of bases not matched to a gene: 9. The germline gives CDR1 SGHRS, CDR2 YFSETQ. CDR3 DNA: TGCGCCAGCAGCATTCTAGCGGGGGCGGCAAATACGCAGTATTTT. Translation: CASSILAGAANTQYF.

The CDR3 sequence: CASSEGQGSFQPQHF. DNA of the CDR3: TGTGCCAGCAGCGAAGGCCAGGGTAGCTTTCAGCCCCAGCATTTT. The V call is TRBV11-3, the J call TRBJ1-5, with a possible D match to TRBD1 (5 bases). CDR1 is SGHNT, CDR2 YENEEA, per germline. The CDR3 has 15 amino acids. With 5 bases removed from V and 6 bases from J, the gap between germline ends came to 17 bases.

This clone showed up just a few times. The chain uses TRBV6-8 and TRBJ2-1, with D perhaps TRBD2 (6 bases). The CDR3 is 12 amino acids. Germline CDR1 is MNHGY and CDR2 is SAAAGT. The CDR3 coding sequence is TGTGCGGGGGGTGAAGGGTGGAATGAGCAGTTCTTC. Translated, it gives CAGGEGWNEQFF.

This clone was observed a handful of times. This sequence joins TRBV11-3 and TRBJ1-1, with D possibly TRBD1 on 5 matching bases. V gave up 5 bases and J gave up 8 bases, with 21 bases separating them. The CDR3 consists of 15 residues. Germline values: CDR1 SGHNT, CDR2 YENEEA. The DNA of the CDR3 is TGTGCCAGCAGCCCCAACGGACAAGGGGCGAGGGAAGCTTTCTTT. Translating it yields CASSPNGQGAREAFF.

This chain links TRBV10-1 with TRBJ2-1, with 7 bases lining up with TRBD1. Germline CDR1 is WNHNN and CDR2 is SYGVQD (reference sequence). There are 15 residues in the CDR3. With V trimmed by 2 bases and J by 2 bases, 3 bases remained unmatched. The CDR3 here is CASSENQGAYNEQFF. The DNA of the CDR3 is TGCGCCAGCAGTGAGAACCAGGGGGCCTACAATGAGCAGTTCTTC.

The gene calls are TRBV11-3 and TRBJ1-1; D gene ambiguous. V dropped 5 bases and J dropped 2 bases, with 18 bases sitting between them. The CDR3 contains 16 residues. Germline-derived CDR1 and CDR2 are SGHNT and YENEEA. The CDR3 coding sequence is TGTGCCAGCAGCGCGGTGGGCTGGCGGGGAAACACTGAAGCTTTCTTT. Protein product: CASSAVGWRGNTEAFF. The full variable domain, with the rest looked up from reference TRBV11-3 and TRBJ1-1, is EAGVVQSPRYKIIEKKQPVAFWCNPISGHNTLYWYLQNLGQGPELLIRYENEEAVDDSQLPKDRFSAERLKGVDSTLKIQPAELGDSAVYLCASSAVGWRGNTEAFFGQGTRLTVV.

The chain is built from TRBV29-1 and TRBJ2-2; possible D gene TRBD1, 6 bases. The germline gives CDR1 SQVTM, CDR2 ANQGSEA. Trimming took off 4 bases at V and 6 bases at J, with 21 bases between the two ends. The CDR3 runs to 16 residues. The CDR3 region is CSVAPTGLGQAGELFF. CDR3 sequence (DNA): TGCAGCGTTGCACCCACAGGGCTCGGCCAAGCCGGGGAGCTGTTTTTT.

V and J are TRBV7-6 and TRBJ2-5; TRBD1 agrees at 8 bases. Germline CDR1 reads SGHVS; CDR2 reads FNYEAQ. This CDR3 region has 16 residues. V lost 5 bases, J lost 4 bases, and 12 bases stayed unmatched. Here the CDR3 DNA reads TGTGCCAGCAGCCAAAGGGGCCGGACAGGGAGAGAGACCCAGTACTTC. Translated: CASSQRGRTGRETQYF. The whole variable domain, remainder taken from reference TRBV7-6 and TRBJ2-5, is GAGVSQSPRYKVTKRGQDVALRCDPISGHVSLYWYRQALGQGPEFLTYFNYEAQQDKSGLPNDRFSAERPEGSISTLTIQRTEQRDSAMYRCASSQRGRTGRETQYFGPGTRLLVL.

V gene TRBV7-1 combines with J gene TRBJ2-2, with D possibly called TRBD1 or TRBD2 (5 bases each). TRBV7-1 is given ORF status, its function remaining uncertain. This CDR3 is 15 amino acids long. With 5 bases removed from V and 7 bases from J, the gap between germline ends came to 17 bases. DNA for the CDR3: TGTGCCAGCAGCCAAGATCTAGGGACGAGCGGGGAGCTGTTTTTT. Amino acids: CASSQDLGTSGELFF.

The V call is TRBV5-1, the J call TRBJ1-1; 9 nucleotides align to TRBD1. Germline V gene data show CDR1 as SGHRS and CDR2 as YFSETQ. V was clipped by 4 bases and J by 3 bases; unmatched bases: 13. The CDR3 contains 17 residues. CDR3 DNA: TGCGCCAGCAGCCCCGGACAGGGGAGGACGAGGGACACTGAAGCTTTCTTT. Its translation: CASSPGQGRTRDTEAFF.

CDR3 in amino acids: CASSLGLAANTEAFF. The CDR3 bases are TGTGCCAGCAGTCTGGGTTTGGCAGCGAACACTGAAGCTTTCTTT. This chain joins TRBV6-8 and TRBJ1-1; D is unresolved. CDR3 size: 15 residues. V was clipped by 5 bases and J by 1 base, with 14 bases between them. The V gene's germline CDR1 is MNHGY and CDR2 SAAAGT.

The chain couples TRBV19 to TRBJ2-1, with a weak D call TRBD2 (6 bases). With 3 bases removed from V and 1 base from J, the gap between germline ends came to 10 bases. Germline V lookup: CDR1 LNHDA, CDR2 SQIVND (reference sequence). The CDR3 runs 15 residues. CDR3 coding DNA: TGTGCCAGTAGTATGGAGGGGTGGTCCTACAATGAGCAGTTCTTC. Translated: CASSMEGWSYNEQFF.

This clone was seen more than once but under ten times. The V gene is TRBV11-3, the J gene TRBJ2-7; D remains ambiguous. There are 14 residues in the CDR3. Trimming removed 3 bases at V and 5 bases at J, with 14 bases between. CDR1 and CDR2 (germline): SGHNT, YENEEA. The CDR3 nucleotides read TGTGCCAGCAGCTTGTCTTCCGTTTGGCACGAGCAGTACTTC. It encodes CASSLSSVWHEQYF.

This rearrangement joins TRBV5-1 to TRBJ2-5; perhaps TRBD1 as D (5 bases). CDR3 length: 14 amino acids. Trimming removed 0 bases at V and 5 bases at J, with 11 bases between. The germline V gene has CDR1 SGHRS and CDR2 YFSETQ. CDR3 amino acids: CASSLDVGRETQYF. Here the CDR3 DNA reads TGCGCCAGCAGCTTGGATGTGGGGCGTGAGACCCAGTACTTC.

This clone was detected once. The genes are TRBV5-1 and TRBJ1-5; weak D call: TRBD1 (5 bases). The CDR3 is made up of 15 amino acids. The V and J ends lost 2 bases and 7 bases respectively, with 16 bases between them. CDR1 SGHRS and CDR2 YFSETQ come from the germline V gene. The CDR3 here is CASSLGEKQGQPQHF. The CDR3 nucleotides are TGCGCCAGCAGCTTAGGGGAAAAACAAGGGCAGCCCCAGCATTTT.

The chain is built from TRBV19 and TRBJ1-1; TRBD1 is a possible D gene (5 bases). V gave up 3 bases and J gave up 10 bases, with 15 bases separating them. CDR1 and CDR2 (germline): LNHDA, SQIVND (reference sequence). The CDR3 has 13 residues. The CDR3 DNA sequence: TGTGCCAGTAGTATTCAGGGAAATCGGCGAGCTTTCTTT. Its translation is CASSIQGNRRAFF.

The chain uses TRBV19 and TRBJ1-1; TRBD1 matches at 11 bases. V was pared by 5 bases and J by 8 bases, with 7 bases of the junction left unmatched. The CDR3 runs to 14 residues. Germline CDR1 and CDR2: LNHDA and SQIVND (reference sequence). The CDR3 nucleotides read TGTGCCAGTAGTTCCGGGACAGGGGGTCGGGAAGCTTTCTTT. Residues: CASSSGTGGREAFF.

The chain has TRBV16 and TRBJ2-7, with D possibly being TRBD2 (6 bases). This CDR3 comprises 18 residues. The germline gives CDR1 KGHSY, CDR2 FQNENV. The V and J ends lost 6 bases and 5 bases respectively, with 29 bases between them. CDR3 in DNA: TGTGCCAGCAGTGTTTTCGGGGGAAGGGCAGGGTCCCCCCACGAGCAGTACTTC. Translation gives CASSVFGGRAGSPHEQYF.

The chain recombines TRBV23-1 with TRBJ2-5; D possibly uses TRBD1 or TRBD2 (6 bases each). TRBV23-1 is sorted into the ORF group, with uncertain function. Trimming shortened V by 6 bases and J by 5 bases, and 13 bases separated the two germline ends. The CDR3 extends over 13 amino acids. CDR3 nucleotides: TGCGCCAGCAGCCCCCAGGGGAGGGAGACCCAGTACTTC. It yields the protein CASSPQGRETQYF.

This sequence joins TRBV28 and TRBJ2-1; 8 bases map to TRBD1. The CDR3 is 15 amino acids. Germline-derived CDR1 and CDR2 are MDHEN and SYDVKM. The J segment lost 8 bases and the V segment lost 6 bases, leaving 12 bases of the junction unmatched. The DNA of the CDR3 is TGTGCCAGCAGCCCTACTGGACAGGGCCGCGATGAGCAGTTCTTC. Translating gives CASSPTGQGRDEQFF.

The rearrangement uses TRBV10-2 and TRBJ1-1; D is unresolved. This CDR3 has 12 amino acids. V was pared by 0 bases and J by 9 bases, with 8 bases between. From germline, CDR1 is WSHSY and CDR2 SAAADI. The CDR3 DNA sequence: TGCGCCAGCAGTGAGTCAAGTTGGAAAGCTTTCTTT. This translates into CASSESSWKAFF.